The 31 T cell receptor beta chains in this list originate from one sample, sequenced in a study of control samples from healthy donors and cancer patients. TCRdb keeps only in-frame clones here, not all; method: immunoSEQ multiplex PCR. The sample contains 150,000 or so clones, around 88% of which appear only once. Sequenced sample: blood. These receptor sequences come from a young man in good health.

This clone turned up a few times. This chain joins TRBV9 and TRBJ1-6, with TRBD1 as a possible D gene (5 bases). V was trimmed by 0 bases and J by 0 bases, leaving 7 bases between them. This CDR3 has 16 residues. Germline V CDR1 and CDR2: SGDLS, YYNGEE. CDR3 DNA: TGTGCCAGCAGCGTAGGACAGAGCTCCTATAATTCACCCCTCCACTTT. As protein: CASSVGQSSYNSPLHF.

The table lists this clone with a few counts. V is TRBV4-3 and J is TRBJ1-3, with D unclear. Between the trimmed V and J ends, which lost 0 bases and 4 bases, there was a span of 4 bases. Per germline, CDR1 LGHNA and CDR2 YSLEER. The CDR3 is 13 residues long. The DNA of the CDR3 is TGCGCCAGCAGCCAAGACGTGGGAAACACCATATATTTT. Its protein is CASSQDVGNTIYF.

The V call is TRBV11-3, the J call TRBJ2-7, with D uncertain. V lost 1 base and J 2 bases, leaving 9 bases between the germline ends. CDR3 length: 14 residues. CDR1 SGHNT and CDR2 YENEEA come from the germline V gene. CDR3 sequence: CASSLGTDAYEQYF. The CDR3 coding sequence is TGTGCCAGCAGCTTAGGGACCGACGCCTACGAGCAGTACTTC.

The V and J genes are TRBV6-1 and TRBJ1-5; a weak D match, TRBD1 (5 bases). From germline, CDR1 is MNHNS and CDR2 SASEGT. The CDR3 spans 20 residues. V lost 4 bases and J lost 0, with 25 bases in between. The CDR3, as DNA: TGTGCCAGCAGTGGAGAAGTGCGGGGGTCAGGGCGTTATAGCAATCAGCCCCAGCATTTT. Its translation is CASSGEVRGSGRYSNQPQHF.

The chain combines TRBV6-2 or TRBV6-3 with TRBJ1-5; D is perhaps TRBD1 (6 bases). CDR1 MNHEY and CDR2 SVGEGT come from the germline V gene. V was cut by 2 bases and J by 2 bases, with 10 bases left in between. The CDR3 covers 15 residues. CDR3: CASSYNTGRNQPQHF. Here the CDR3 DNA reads TGTGCCAGCAGTTACAATACAGGGCGCAATCAGCCCCAGCATTTT.

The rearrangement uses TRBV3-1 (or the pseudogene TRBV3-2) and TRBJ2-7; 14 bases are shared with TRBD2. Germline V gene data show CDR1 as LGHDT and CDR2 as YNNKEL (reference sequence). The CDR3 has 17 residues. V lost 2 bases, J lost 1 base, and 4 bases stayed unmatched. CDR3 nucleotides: TGTGCCAGCAGCCAAACCAGACTAGCGGGGGGGTCCTACGAGCAGTACTTC. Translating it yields CASSQTRLAGGSYEQYF.

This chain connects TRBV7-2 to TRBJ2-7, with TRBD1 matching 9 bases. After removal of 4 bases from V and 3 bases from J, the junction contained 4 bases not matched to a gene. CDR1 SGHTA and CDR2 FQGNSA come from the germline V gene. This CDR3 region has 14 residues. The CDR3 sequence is CASSSTGGNYEQYF. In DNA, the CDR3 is TGTGCCAGCAGCTCGACAGGGGGGAACTACGAGCAGTACTTC. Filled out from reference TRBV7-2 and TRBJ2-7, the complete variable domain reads GAGVSQSPSNKVTEKGKDVELRCDPISGHTALYWYRQSLGQGLEFLIYFQGNSAPDKSGLPSDRFSAERTGGSVSTLTIQRTQQEDSAVYLCASSSTGGNYEQYFGPGTRLTVT.

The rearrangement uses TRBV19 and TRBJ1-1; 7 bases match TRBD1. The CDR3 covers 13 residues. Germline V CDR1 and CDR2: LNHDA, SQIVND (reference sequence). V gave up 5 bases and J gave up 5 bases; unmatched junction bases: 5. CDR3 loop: CASSPGGRTEAFF. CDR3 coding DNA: TGTGCCAGTAGTCCAGGGGGGCGGACTGAAGCTTTCTTT.

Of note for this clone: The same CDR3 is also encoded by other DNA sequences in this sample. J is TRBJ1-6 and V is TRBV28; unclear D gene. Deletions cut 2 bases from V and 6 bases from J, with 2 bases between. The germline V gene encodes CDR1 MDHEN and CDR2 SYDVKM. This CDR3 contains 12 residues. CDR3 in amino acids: CASSLRNSPLHF. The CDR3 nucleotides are TGTGCCAGCAGTTTACGTAATTCACCCCTCCACTTT.

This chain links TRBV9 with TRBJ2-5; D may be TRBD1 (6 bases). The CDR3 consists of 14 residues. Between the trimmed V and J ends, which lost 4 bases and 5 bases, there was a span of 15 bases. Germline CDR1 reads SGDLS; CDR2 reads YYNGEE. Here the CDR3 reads CASSLLGQGETQYF. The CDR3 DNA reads TGTGCCAGCAGCCTTCTAGGTCAGGGGGAGACCCAGTACTTC.

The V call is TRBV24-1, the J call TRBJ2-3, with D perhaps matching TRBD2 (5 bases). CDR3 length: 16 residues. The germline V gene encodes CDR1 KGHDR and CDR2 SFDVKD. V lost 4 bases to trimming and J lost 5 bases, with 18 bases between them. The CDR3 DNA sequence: TGTGCCACCAGTGACAAGGCCCCCGCGAGCGGAGATACGCAGTATTTT. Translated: CATSDKAPASGDTQYF.

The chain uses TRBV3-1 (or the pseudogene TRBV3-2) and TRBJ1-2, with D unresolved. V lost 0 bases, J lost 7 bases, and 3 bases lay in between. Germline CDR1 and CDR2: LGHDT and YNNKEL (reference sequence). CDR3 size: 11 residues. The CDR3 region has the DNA TGTGCCAGCAGCCAAGACTTTGGCTACACCTTC. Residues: CASSQDFGYTF.

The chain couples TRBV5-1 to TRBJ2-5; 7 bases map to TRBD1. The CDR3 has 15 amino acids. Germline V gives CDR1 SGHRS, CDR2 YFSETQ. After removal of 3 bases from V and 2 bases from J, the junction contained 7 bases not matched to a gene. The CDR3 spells CASSSNARGQETQYF. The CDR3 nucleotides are TGCGCCAGCAGCTCGAATGCCAGGGGGCAAGAGACCCAGTACTTC.

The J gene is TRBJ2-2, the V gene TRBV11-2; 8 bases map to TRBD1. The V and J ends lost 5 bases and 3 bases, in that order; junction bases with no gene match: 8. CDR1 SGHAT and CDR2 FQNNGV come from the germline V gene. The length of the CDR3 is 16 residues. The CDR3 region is CASSLSGTGYTGELFF. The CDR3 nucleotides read TGTGCCAGCAGCCTATCCGGGACAGGATACACCGGGGAGCTGTTTTTT.

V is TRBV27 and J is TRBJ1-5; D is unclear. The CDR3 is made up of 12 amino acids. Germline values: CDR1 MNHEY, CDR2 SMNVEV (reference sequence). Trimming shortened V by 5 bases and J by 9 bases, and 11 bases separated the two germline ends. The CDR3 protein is CASSPSPGPQHF. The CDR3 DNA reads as TGTGCCAGCAGTCCGTCACCGGGGCCCCAGCATTTT.

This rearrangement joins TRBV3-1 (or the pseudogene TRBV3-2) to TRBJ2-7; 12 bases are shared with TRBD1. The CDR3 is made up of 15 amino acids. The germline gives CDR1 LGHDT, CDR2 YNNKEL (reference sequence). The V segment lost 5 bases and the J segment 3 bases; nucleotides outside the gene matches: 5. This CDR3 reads CASSGGTGGRYEQYF. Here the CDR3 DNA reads TGTGCCAGCAGCGGAGGGACAGGGGGCCGCTACGAGCAGTACTTC.

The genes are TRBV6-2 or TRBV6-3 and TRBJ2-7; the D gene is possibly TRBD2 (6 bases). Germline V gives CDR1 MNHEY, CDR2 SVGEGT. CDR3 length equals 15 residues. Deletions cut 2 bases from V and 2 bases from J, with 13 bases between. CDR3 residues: CASSYVLDYTYEQYF. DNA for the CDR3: TGTGCCAGCAGTTACGTTTTGGACTATACCTACGAGCAGTACTTC.

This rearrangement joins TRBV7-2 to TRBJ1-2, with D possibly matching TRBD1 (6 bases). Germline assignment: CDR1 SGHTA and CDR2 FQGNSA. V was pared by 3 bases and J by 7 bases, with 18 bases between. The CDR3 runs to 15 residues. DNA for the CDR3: TGTGCCAGCAGCTTCCGTCGACAGGAGATGGGTGGCTACACCTTC. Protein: CASSFRRQEMGGYTF.

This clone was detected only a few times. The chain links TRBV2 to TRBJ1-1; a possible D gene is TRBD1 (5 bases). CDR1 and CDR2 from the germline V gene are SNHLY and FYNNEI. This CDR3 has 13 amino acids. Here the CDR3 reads CVCVRGRNTEAFF. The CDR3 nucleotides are TGTGTCTGCGTACGGGGACGAAACACTGAAGCTTTCTTT.

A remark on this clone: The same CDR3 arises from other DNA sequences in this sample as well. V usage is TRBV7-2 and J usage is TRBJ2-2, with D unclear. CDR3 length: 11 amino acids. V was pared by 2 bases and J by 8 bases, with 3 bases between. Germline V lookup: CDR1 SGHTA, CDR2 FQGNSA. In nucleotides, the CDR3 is TGTGCCAGCAGCTTATCTGGGGAGCTGTTTTTT. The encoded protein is CASSLSGELFF. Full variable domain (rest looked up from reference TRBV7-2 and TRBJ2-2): GAGVSQSPSNKVTEKGKDVELRCDPISGHTALYWYRQSLGQGLEFLIYFQGNSAPDKSGLPSDRFSAERTGGSVSTLTIQRTQQEDSAVYLCASSLSGELFFGEGSRLTVL.

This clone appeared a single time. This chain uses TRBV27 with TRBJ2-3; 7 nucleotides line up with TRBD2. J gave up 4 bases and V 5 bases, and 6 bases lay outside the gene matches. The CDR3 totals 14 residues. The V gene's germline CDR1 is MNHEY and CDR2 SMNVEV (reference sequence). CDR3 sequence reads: CASSPRLAPDTQYF. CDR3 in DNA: TGTGCCAGCAGTCCACGACTAGCCCCAGATACGCAGTATTTT.

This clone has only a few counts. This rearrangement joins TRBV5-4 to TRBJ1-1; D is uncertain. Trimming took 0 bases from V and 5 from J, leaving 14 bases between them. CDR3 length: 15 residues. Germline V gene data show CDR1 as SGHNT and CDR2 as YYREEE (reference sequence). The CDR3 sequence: CASSLVPDPGTEAFF. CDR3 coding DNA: TGTGCCAGCAGCTTGGTGCCGGACCCGGGGACTGAAGCTTTCTTT. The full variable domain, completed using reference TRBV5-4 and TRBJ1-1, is ETGVTQSPTHLIKTRGQQVTLRCSSQSGHNTVSWYQQALGQGPQFIFQYYREEENGRGNFPPRFSGLQFPNYSSELNVNALELDDSALYLCASSLVPDPGTEAFFGQGTRLTVV.

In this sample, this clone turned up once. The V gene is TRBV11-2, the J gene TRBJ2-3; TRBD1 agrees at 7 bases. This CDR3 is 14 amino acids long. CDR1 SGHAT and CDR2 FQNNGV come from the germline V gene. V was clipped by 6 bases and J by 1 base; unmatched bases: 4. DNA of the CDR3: TGTGCCAGCAGTACAGGGGTGGGCACAGATACGCAGTATTTT. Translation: CASSTGVGTDTQYF. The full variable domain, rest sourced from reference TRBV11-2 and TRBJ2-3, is EAGVAQSPRYKIIEKRQSVAFWCNPISGHATLYWYQQILGQGPKLLIQFQNNGVVDDSQLPKDRFSAERLKGVDSTLKIQPAKLEDSAVYLCASSTGVGTDTQYFGPGTRLTVL.

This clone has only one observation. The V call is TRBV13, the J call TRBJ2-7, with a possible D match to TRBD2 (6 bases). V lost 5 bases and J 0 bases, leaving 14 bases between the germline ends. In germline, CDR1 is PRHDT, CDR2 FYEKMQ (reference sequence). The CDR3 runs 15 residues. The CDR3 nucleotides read TGTGCCAGCAGCCCCCGCGGGGCGAGCTCCTACGAGCAGTACTTC. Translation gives CASSPRGASSYEQYF.

The CDR3 coding sequence is TGTGCCAGCTACTTGCCGCCCCTCTCTGGCTACACCTTC. The encoded protein is CASYLPPLSGYTF. V gene TRBV6-5 combines with J gene TRBJ1-2; no firm D call. This CDR3 contains 13 residues. Between the trimmed V and J ends, which lost 8 bases and 7 bases, there was a span of 17 bases. The germline CDR1 and CDR2 sequences are MNHEY and SVGAGI.

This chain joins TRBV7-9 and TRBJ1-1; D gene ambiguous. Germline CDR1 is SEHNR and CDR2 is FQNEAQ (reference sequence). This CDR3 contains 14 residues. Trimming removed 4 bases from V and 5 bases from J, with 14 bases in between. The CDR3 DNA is TGTGCCAGCAGCTCCCTCTCTTCTGGAACTGAAGCTTTCTTT. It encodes CASSSLSSGTEAFF. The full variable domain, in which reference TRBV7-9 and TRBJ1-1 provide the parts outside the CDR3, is DTGVSQNPRHKITKRGQNVTFRCDPISEHNRLYWYRQTLGQGPEFLTYFQNEAQLEKSRLLSDRFSAERPKGSFSTLEIQRTEQGDSAMYLCASSSLSSGTEAFFGQGTRLTVV.

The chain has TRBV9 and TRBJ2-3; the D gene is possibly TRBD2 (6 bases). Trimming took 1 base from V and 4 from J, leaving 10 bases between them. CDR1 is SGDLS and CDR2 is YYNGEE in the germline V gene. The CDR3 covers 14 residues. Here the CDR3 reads CASSVMPSADTQYF. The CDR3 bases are TGTGCCAGCAGCGTAATGCCTAGCGCAGATACGCAGTATTTT.

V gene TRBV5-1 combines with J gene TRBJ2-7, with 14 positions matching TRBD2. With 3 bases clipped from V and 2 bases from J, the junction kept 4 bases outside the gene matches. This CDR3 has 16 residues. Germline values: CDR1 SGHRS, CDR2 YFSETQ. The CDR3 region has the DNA TGCGCCAGCAGCTCCGGGACTAGCGGGGGAACCTACGAGCAGTACTTC. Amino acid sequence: CASSSGTSGGTYEQYF.

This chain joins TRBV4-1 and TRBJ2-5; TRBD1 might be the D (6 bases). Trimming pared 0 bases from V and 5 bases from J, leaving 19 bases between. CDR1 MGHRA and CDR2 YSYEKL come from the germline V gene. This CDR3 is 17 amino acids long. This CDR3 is CASSQDLGQSLEETQYF. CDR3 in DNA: TGCGCCAGCAGCCAAGATCTTGGACAGTCGCTGGAGGAGACCCAGTACTTC.

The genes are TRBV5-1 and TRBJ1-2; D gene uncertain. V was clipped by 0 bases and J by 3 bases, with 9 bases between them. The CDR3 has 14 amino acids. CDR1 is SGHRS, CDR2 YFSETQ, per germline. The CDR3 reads CASSLDTEDYGYTF. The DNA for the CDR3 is TGCGCCAGCAGCTTGGACACAGAGGACTATGGCTACACCTTC.

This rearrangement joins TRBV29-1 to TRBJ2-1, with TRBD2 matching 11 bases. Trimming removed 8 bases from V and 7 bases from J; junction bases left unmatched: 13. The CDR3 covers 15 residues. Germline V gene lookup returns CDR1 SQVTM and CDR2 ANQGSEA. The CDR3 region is CSTELRTSGGNEQFF. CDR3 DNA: TGCAGCACTGAGTTGAGAACTAGCGGGGGTAATGAGCAGTTCTTC.